Presented here are 27 T cell receptor beta chains from one specimen sequenced in a study of OX40 agonist ivuxolimab in advanced cancers. Produced via immunoSEQ multiplex PCR; TCRdb's table is partial and in-frame only. The top ten clones hold approximately 5.2% of a sample with some 64,000 clones, roughly nine tenths of them seen once. This specimen consisted of CD4+ or CD8+ T cells sorted from blood, obtained in a trial of the OX40 agonist ivuxolimab. The receptors stem from an adult with an advanced solid tumor such as melanoma, head and neck, liver or kidney cancer.

This chain joins TRBV14 and TRBJ2-3; TRBD2 is a possible D gene (5 bases). From germline, CDR1 is SGHDN and CDR2 FVKESK. Trimming pared 4 bases from V and 11 bases from J, leaving 13 bases between. This CDR3 region has 12 residues. The CDR3 bases are TGTGCCAGCAGCCCTCAAGGACTTGGGCAGTATTTT. It specifies CASSPQGLGQYF.

The chain carries TRBV7-3 and TRBJ2-1; no firm D call. V was clipped by 4 bases and J by 9 bases, with 4 bases between them. Germline CDR1 SGHTA, CDR2 FQGTGA. The CDR3 spans 10 residues. DNA of the CDR3: TGTGCCAGCAGCTCGTCTGAGCAGTTCTTC. This sequence encodes CASSSSEQFF.

The rearrangement uses TRBV5-1 and TRBJ2-3; possibly TRBD1 for D (5 bases). Between the trimmed V and J ends, which lost 8 bases and 4 bases, there was a span of 14 bases. This CDR3 is 13 amino acids long. Germline V lookup: CDR1 SGHRS, CDR2 YFSETQ. This CDR3 reads CASSTGFPDTQYF. The CDR3, as DNA: TGCGCCAGTTCAACAGGATTTCCAGATACGCAGTATTTT.

The chain combines TRBV5-1 with TRBJ2-5; D is uncertain. The CDR3 loop spans 15 amino acids. The germline V and J ends were trimmed by 0 bases and 5 bases, with 14 bases remaining between them. Germline CDR1 and CDR2: SGHRS and YFSETQ. The CDR3 DNA reads TGCGCCAGCAGCTTGGAGGGTACGCGATACGAGACCCAGTACTTC. As protein: CASSLEGTRYETQYF.

The genes are TRBV2 and TRBJ2-1, with 9 bases matching TRBD2. The CDR3 is made up of 17 amino acids. V shed 0 bases, J shed 3 bases, and the junction held 6 bases outside the gene matches. Germline CDR1 SNHLY, CDR2 FYNNEI. The CDR3 DNA sequence: TGTGCCAGCAGTGAAGCGCTTCTAGCGGGAAACTACAATGAGCAGTTCTTC. Encoded protein: CASSEALLAGNYNEQFF. Full variable domain (remainder filled in from reference TRBV2 and TRBJ2-1): EPEVTQTPSHQVTQMGQEVILRCVPISNHLYFYWYRQILGQKVEFLVSFYNNEISEKSEIFDDQFSVERPDGSNFTLKIRSTKLEDSAMYFCASSEALLAGNYNEQFFGPGTRLTVL.

This clone was detected only a few times. The rearrangement uses TRBV4-1 and TRBJ1-2; 7 positions agree with TRBD1. V dropped 2 bases and J dropped 5; count of bases not matched to a gene: 2. The germline gives CDR1 MGHRA, CDR2 YSYEKL. The CDR3 has 13 residues. The CDR3 DNA reads as TGCGCCAGCAGCCAACCAGGGGGATATGGCTACACCTTC. Protein: CASSQPGGYGYTF.

The rearrangement uses TRBV5-1 and TRBJ2-5; TRBD1 or TRBD2 may be the D gene (5 bases each). V lost 2 bases and J lost 1, with 6 bases in between. The CDR3 loop spans 13 amino acids. Germline V gene sequence: CDR1 SGHRS, CDR2 YFSETQ. The CDR3 here is CASSLGTQETQYF. The CDR3 nucleotides are TGCGCCAGCAGCTTAGGGACCCAAGAGACCCAGTACTTC.

The chain links TRBV4-1 to TRBJ2-2; the D is unclear. The CDR3 is 16 residues long. V lost 1 base, J lost 2 bases, and 11 bases lay in between. Germline assignment: CDR1 MGHRA and CDR2 YSYEKL. The CDR3 region is CASSQVGIVNTGELFF. The CDR3 DNA sequence: TGCGCCAGCAGCCAAGTGGGGATTGTCAACACCGGGGAGCTGTTTTTT.

This clone is termed medium-sized. This chain links TRBV6-5 with TRBJ1-4; 9 bases agree with TRBD1. Germline trimming cut 6 bases from V and 7 bases from J; bases unmatched to any gene: 6. The CDR3 sequence is 14 residues long. Germline values: CDR1 MNHEY, CDR2 SVGAGI. CDR3 in amino acids: CASRGQGFFEKLFF. In nucleotides, the CDR3 is TGTGCCAGCAGGGGACAGGGCTTCTTTGAAAAACTGTTTTTT.

The chain joins TRBV5-1 to TRBJ2-5, with TRBD2 matching 9 bases. Germline V gives CDR1 SGHRS, CDR2 YFSETQ. The CDR3 is 15 residues long. With 1 base clipped from V and 5 bases from J, the junction kept 6 bases outside the gene matches. The CDR3 region is CASSLYSGSGETQYF. The CDR3 bases are TGCGCCAGCAGCTTGTATAGCGGGAGCGGGGAGACCCAGTACTTC.

The J gene is TRBJ2-3, the V gene TRBV7-3, with unresolved D. Germline CDR1 reads SGHTA; CDR2 reads FQGTGA. V was trimmed by 5 bases and J by 4 bases, leaving 10 bases between them. The CDR3 has 13 residues. Written as DNA, the CDR3 is TGTGCCAGCAGCACAATCGGGTCAGATACGCAGTATTTT. Its translation is CASSTIGSDTQYF.

The chain has TRBV6-1 and TRBJ2-3, with D possibly matching TRBD1 (6 bases). This CDR3 is 14 amino acids long. The germline CDR1 and CDR2 sequences are MNHNS and SASEGT. Trimming cost V 4 bases and J 2 bases, with 10 bases left between them. In DNA form, the CDR3 reads TGTGCCAGCAGTGTCAGGGACACCACAGATACGCAGTATTTT. This translates into CASSVRDTTDTQYF.

The CDR3 coding sequence is TGTGCCAGCAGTTCAGTGTTCTATGGCTACACCTTC. Amino acids: CASSSVFYGYTF. The chain uses TRBV28 and TRBJ1-2; D uncertain. The CDR3 runs to 12 residues. The germline gives CDR1 MDHEN, CDR2 SYDVKM. V lost 4 bases to trimming and J lost 4 bases, with 7 bases between them.

The gene calls are TRBV19 and TRBJ2-7; 7 nucleotides line up with TRBD1. CDR1 and CDR2 from the germline V gene are LNHDA and SQIVND (reference sequence). CDR3 length: 14 amino acids. V was pared by 6 bases and J by 7 bases, with 12 bases of the junction left unmatched. CDR3 nucleotides: TGTGCCAGTAGGCCGACAGGGCAAACGGGGGAGCAGTACTTC. As protein: CASRPTGQTGEQYF. Based on the CDR3 plus reference TRBV19 and TRBJ2-7, the full variable domain is DGGITQSPKYLFRKEGQNVTLSCEQNLNHDAMYWYRQDPGQGLRLIYYSQIVNDFQKGDIAEGYSVSREKKESFPLTVTSAQKNPTAFYLCASRPTGQTGEQYFGPGTRLTVT.

This chain joins TRBV25-1 and TRBJ1-2, with 12 positions matching TRBD1. Trimming took 3 bases from V and 5 from J; bases not matched to a gene: 10. CDR1 and CDR2 from the germline V gene are MGHDK and SYGVNS. The CDR3 is made up of 17 amino acids. This CDR3 reads CASSDEGQGAFVYGYTF. DNA of the CDR3: TGTGCCAGCAGTGATGAGGGACAGGGGGCCTTCGTTTATGGCTACACCTTC.

This clone showed up just once. The rearrangement joins TRBV6-5 to TRBJ1-6; TRBD1 matches at 8 bases. Germline CDR1 and CDR2: MNHEY and SVGAGI. V was clipped by 6 bases and J by 6 bases; unmatched bases: 7. This CDR3 has 15 residues. For the CDR3, the DNA is TGTGCCAGCAGAACCGACAGGGGAGGTAATTCACCCCTCCACTTT. As protein: CASRTDRGGNSPLHF.

This chain joins TRBV7-9 and TRBJ2-1; maybe TRBD2 (5 bases). This CDR3 spans 15 amino acids. CDR1 and CDR2 (germline): SEHNR, FQNEAQ (reference sequence). V was clipped by 6 bases and J by 7 bases, with 19 bases between them. CDR3 region: CASRSSSLERNEQFF. The CDR3 DNA sequence: TGTGCCAGCAGATCATCTAGCTTAGAAAGAAATGAGCAGTTCTTC.

The V gene is TRBV30, the J gene TRBJ2-7; 8 bases line up with TRBD2. CDR1 and CDR2 (germline): GTSNPN, SVGIG (reference sequence). J gave up 6 bases and V 4 bases, and 5 bases lay outside the gene matches. CDR3 length equals 12 residues. The CDR3, as DNA: TGTGCCTGGAAAGCGGGAGCCCTCGAGCAGTACTTC. Its protein is CAWKAGALEQYF.

DNA of the CDR3: TGCGCCAGCAGCTCGTTCCAGGGCTACGAGCAGTACTTC. It yields the protein CASSSFQGYEQYF. The V call is TRBV5-1, the J call TRBJ2-7; perhaps TRBD1 as D (5 bases). The CDR3 covers 13 residues. Trimming removed 3 bases from V and 3 bases from J, with 10 bases in between. Germline CDR1 is SGHRS and CDR2 is YFSETQ.

The J gene is TRBJ1-5, the V gene TRBV5-1, with D possibly TRBD1 on 6 matching bases. V was pared by 3 bases and J by 6 bases, with 16 bases between. The CDR3 totals 15 residues. The V gene's germline CDR1 is SGHRS and CDR2 YFSETQ. The CDR3 is CASSSTGGEGQPQHF. The CDR3 DNA is TGCGCCAGCAGCTCGACAGGAGGAGAAGGTCAGCCCCAGCATTTT.

This chain connects TRBV2 to TRBJ1-4, with D maybe TRBD1 (6 bases). The CDR3 has 15 amino acids. Germline CDR1 SNHLY, CDR2 FYNNEI. This CDR3 reads CVTRRGARTNEKLFF. In DNA, the CDR3 is TGTGTTACGCGGCGGGGGGCGAGAACTAATGAAAAACTGTTTTTT.

J is TRBJ2-7 and V is TRBV7-2, with TRBD2 as a possible D gene (6 bases). The germline V and J ends were trimmed by 2 bases and 4 bases, with 15 bases remaining between them. This CDR3 has 15 residues. From germline, CDR1 is SGHTA and CDR2 FQGNSA. The CDR3 sequence is CASSLIGLASYEQYF. The CDR3 DNA reads as TGTGCCAGCAGCTTAATTGGCCTAGCGAGTTACGAGCAGTACTTC.

This clone was seen just once. CDR3 loop: CASSFGGTVGNTIYF. The CDR3 bases are TGTGCCAGCAGTTTCGGCGGGACGGTTGGAAACACCATATATTTT. This chain uses TRBV28 with TRBJ1-3; possibly TRBD1 for D (5 bases). CDR3 length: 15 residues. Trimming removed 3 bases from V and 3 bases from J, with 12 bases in between. CDR1 and CDR2 from the germline V gene are MDHEN and SYDVKM. The full variable domain, rest sourced from reference TRBV28 and TRBJ1-3, is DVKVTQSSRYLVKRTGEKVFLECVQDMDHENMFWYRQDPGLGLRLIYFSYDVKMKEKGDIPEGYSVSREKKERFSLILESASTNQTSMYLCASSFGGTVGNTIYFGEGSWLTVV.

The chain links TRBV6-5 to TRBJ2-1; possible D gene TRBD2, 5 bases. The germline V and J ends were trimmed by 6 bases and 5 bases, with 17 bases remaining between them. Germline V gene lookup returns CDR1 MNHEY and CDR2 SVGAGI. The CDR3 spans 15 residues. CDR3 bases: TGTGCCAGCAGCCCAATCGCGGGCTTAAACAATGAGCAGTTCTTC. This sequence encodes CASSPIAGLNNEQFF.

The gene calls are TRBV15 and TRBJ2-5; D might be TRBD1 or TRBD2, each matching 5 bases. The V and J ends lost 6 bases and 5 bases respectively, with 13 bases between them. The V gene's germline CDR1 is LNHNV and CDR2 YYDKDF (reference sequence). This CDR3 region has 13 residues. The CDR3 DNA sequence: TGTGCCACCAGAGGTGGGACCAGCGAGACCCAGTACTTC. This translates into CATRGGTSETQYF. The full variable domain, rest sourced from reference TRBV15 and TRBJ2-5, is DAMVIQNPRYQVTQFGKPVTLSCSQTLNHNVMYWYQQKSSQAPKLLFHYYDKDFNNEADTPDNFQSRRPNTSFCFLDIRSPGLGDTAMYLCATRGGTSETQYFGPGTRLLVL.

The V call is TRBV6-5, the J call TRBJ2-5; weak D call: TRBD1 (5 bases). The CDR3 has 15 amino acids. V was pared by 9 bases and J by 5 bases, with 22 bases between. Germline V gene data show CDR1 as MNHEY and CDR2 as SVGAGI. CDR3 sequence: CASRGFRAQWETQYF. The CDR3 region has the DNA TGTGCCAGTCGCGGATTCAGGGCACAATGGGAGACCCAGTACTTC.

This chain uses TRBV7-9 with TRBJ2-3, with D tentatively TRBD2 (5 bases). The germline gives CDR1 SEHNR, CDR2 FQNEAQ (reference sequence). The CDR3 covers 12 residues. V was cut by 1 base and J by 9 bases, with 8 bases left in between. DNA of the CDR3: TGTGCCAGCAGCTTAGTTGGCGGGACGCAGTATTTT. Amino acid sequence: CASSLVGGTQYF.